What follows are 18 T cell receptor beta chains derived from one specimen sequenced in a study of shared clonotypes between healthy human individuals. The repertoire was sequenced with immunoSEQ multiplex PCR; TCRdb's copy has only in-frame clones and lacks some. Here the sample spans 500,000 to 550,000 clones, roughly 95% being singletons. The sequenced sample consisted of naive CD4+ T cells sorted from blood. Subset: CD45RA+ positively selected. These receptors were collected from a woman aged 25 to 45 in good health.

The chain has TRBV5-1 and TRBJ1-4; no clear D gene. Trimming took 0 bases from V and 4 from J, leaving 16 bases between them. Germline-derived CDR1 and CDR2 are SGHRS and YFSETQ. The CDR3 spans 17 residues. CDR3 coding DNA: TGCGCCAGCAGCTTGGGCGGGTTCAGAGAATTTAATGAAAAACTGTTTTTT. Amino acids: CASSLGGFREFNEKLFF.

V is TRBV2 and J is TRBJ1-1; no firm D call. Deletions cut 6 bases from V and 3 bases from J, with 14 bases between. CDR3 size: 14 residues. Per germline, CDR1 SNHLY and CDR2 FYNNEI. The CDR3 is CASRDPRGYTEAFF. Here the CDR3 DNA reads TGTGCCAGCAGGGACCCTAGAGGTTACACTGAAGCTTTCTTT.

This chain uses TRBV5-1 with TRBJ2-7, with TRBD2 matching over 11 bases. The CDR3 contains 15 residues. The germline V gene encodes CDR1 SGHRS and CDR2 YFSETQ. The V gene end was trimmed by 4 bases and the J gene end by 2 bases; junction bases not matched to a gene: 5. The CDR3 sequence: CASSPTSGGTYEQYF. The CDR3 region has the DNA TGCGCCAGCAGCCCTACTAGCGGGGGAACCTACGAGCAGTACTTC. Variable domain in full (rest from reference TRBV5-1 and TRBJ2-7): KAGVTQTPRYLIKTRGQQVTLSCSPISGHRSVSWYQQTPGQGLQFLFEYFSETQRNKGNFPGRFSGRQFSNSRSEMNVSTLELGDSALYLCASSPTSGGTYEQYFGPGTRLTVT.

The chain couples TRBV4-1 to TRBJ2-1, with 8 bases fitting TRBD2. The ends lost 1 base at V and 6 bases at J; junction bases unmatched: 5. The CDR3 spans 15 residues. The V gene's germline CDR1 is MGHRA and CDR2 YSYEKL. The DNA of the CDR3 is TGCGCCAGCAGCCAAGGGGGCGGGAGGATCAATGAGCAGTTCTTC. Encoded protein: CASSQGGGRINEQFF.

The V call is TRBV6-1, the J call TRBJ2-1; maybe TRBD1 (6 bases). Germline V gene sequence: CDR1 MNHNS, CDR2 SASEGT. Trimming left V 5 bases short and J 2 bases short, with 13 bases between. This CDR3 contains 15 residues. This CDR3 reads CASSNTGLAYNEQFF. CDR3 sequence (DNA): TGTGCCAGCAGTAATACAGGGTTGGCCTACAATGAGCAGTTCTTC.

The chain carries TRBV11-2 and TRBJ2-7; the match to TRBD2 covers 7 bases. The ends lost 4 bases at V and 3 bases at J; junction bases unmatched: 15. The CDR3 contains 17 residues. Germline values: CDR1 SGHAT, CDR2 FQNNGV. The CDR3 DNA is TGTGCCAGCAGCTCAATTGTAGCGGGCCCGGCGGGCTACGAGCAGTACTTC. Encoded protein: CASSSIVAGPAGYEQYF.

The table lists this clone with a count of one. V usage is TRBV25-1 and J usage is TRBJ2-7; possible D gene TRBD1, 6 bases. Germline loops: CDR1 MGHDK, CDR2 SYGVNS. V shed 4 bases and J shed 4 bases, with 11 bases lying between them. This CDR3 has 13 residues. The CDR3 reads CASSGPRGYEQYF. In DNA form, the CDR3 reads TGTGCCAGCAGTGGGCCCAGGGGTTACGAGCAGTACTTC.

The chain combines TRBV18 with TRBJ2-5; tentative D call: TRBD2 (6 bases). Looked up from germline, CDR1 is KGHSH and CDR2 is LQKENI. The CDR3 runs 13 residues. The ends were cut back, 5 bases at V and 2 bases at J, with 9 bases in the middle. The CDR3 DNA sequence: TGTGCCAGCTCAGGGAGCGGGCAAGAGACCCAGTACTTC. The encoded protein is CASSGSGQETQYF. The whole variable domain, filled in from reference TRBV18 and TRBJ2-5, reads NAGVMQNPRHLVRRRGQEARLRCSPMKGHSHVYWYRQLPEEGLKFMVYLQKENIIDESGMPKERFSAEFPKEGPSILRIQQVVRGDSAAYFCASSGSGQETQYFGPGTRLLVL.

The chain employs TRBV18 and TRBJ2-7; D is tentatively TRBD1 or TRBD2 (5 bases each). This CDR3 spans 13 amino acids. The V gene's germline CDR1 is KGHSH and CDR2 LQKENI. Deletions cut 3 bases from V and 5 bases from J, with 11 bases between. CDR3 loop: CASSPGTDHEQYF. In nucleotides, the CDR3 is TGTGCCAGCTCACCCGGGACCGACCACGAGCAGTACTTC.

V is TRBV6-6 and J is TRBJ1-1; D is possibly TRBD1 (6 bases). The CDR3 is 15 amino acids. V gave up 6 bases and J gave up 0 bases, with 14 bases separating them. The germline CDR1 and CDR2 sequences are MNHNY and SVGAGI (reference sequence). This CDR3 reads CASSSPGQVNTEAFF. The DNA for the CDR3 is TGTGCCAGCAGCTCCCCGGGACAAGTGAACACTGAAGCTTTCTTT.

This clone was detected a few times. The chain combines TRBV4-1 with TRBJ1-5, with unresolved D. The CDR3 totals 15 residues. From germline, CDR1 is MGHRA and CDR2 YSYEKL. V gave up 2 bases and J gave up 1 base, with 9 bases separating them. The CDR3 bases are TGCGCCAGCAGCCAACTCGTCGGCAGCAATCAGCCCCAGCATTTT. Protein product: CASSQLVGSNQPQHF.

The CDR3 DNA reads as TGTGCCAGCAGCTTGGGGGGGACTCCGAACACCGGGGAGCTGTTTTTT. It encodes CASSLGGTPNTGELFF. The rearrangement uses TRBV5-4 and TRBJ2-2; D perhaps matches TRBD2 (6 bases). There are 16 residues in the CDR3. V dropped 0 bases and J dropped 0 bases, with 9 bases sitting between them. Germline values: CDR1 SGHNT, CDR2 YYREEE (reference sequence).

The V and J genes are TRBV28 and TRBJ2-7, with 9 bases aligning to TRBD2. This CDR3 contains 18 residues. The V and J ends lost 4 bases and 2 bases, in that order; junction bases with no gene match: 15. CDR1 is MDHEN and CDR2 is SYDVKM in the germline V gene. CDR3 sequence: CASSSLPGGASGTYEQYF. DNA of the CDR3: TGTGCCAGCAGTTCTCTCCCCGGGGGGGCTAGCGGGACCTACGAGCAGTACTTC.

About this clone itself: Other nucleotide sequences from this sample produce the same CDR3. The rearrangement joins TRBV5-1 to TRBJ2-1, with TRBD2 identical over 11 bases. The CDR3 is made up of 15 amino acids. Unmatched junction bases numbered 4, after V lost 4 bases and J lost 4 bases. The germline V gene has CDR1 SGHRS and CDR2 YFSETQ. The CDR3 nucleotides are TGCGCCAGCAGCCTCACTAGCGGGAGTTACAATGAGCAGTTCTTC. Translating gives CASSLTSGSYNEQFF.

CDR3 sequence reads: CASSLGRQVEYGYTF. The CDR3 bases are TGTGCCAGCAGCCTGGGTCGGCAGGTCGAATATGGCTACACCTTC. The chain recombines TRBV5-8 with TRBJ1-2; D gene unclear. The CDR3 runs 15 residues. Trimming shortened V by 4 bases and J by 5 bases, and 18 bases separated the two germline ends. From germline, CDR1 is SGHTS and CDR2 YDEGEE.

The chain combines TRBV5-1 with TRBJ2-7; 9 bases match TRBD2. V shed 0 bases and J 4 bases; nucleotides not matched to a gene: 5. The length of the CDR3 is 15 residues. The V gene's germline CDR1 is SGHRS and CDR2 YFSETQ. In DNA form, the CDR3 reads TGCGCCAGCAGCTTGGATGGGCTAGCGGGGTACGAGCAGTACTTC. Translation gives CASSLDGLAGYEQYF. Together with reference TRBV5-1 and TRBJ2-7, the CDR3 gives the full variable domain: KAGVTQTPRYLIKTRGQQVTLSCSPISGHRSVSWYQQTPGQGLQFLFEYFSETQRNKGNFPGRFSGRQFSNSRSEMNVSTLELGDSALYLCASSLDGLAGYEQYFGPGTRLTVT.

CDR3 sequence reads: CASSYYIGNSYEQYF. CDR3 nucleotides: TGTGCCAGCAGTTATTATATCGGGAACTCCTACGAGCAGTACTTC. The V and J genes are TRBV6-5 and TRBJ2-7; D is perhaps TRBD2 (5 bases). This CDR3 region has 15 residues. V lost 3 bases and J lost 0, with 12 bases in between. CDR1 MNHEY and CDR2 SVGAGI come from the germline V gene.

V usage is TRBV28 and J usage is TRBJ2-7; 10 positions match TRBD2. Per the germline V gene, CDR1 is MDHEN and CDR2 is SYDVKM. This CDR3 comprises 16 residues. After removal of 4 bases from V and 3 bases from J, the junction contained 9 bases not matched to a gene. The chain's CDR3 is CASSSKRTSGSYEQYF. The CDR3 nucleotides read TGTGCCAGCAGTTCCAAACGGACTAGCGGTAGCTACGAGCAGTACTTC.